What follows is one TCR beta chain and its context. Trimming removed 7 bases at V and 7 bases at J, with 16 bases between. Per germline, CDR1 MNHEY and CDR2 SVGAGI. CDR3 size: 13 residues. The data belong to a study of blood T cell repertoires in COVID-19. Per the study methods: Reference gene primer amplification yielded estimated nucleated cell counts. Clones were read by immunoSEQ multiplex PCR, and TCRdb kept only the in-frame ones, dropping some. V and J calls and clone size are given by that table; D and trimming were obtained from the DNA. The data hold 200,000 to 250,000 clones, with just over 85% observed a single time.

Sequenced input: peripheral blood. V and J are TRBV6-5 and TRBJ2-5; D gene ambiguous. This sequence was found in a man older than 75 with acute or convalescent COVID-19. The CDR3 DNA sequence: TGTGCCAGCAAGATAACCCGGTTTGGGACCCAGTACTTC. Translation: CASKITRFGTQYF.